The 18 T cell receptor beta chains in this list originate from one sample, sequenced in a study of blood T cell repertoires in COVID-19. Profiled with immunoSEQ multiplex PCR; TCRdb holds only in-frame clones, not every one. The sample has around 250,000 clones, 85% to 90% seen once. The sequenced sample consisted of peripheral blood. The receptors come from a woman aged 60-75 years with COVID-19, enrolled during active disease.

This clone was found once. J is TRBJ2-3 and V is TRBV2, with 8 bases identical to TRBD2. Germline loops: CDR1 SNHLY, CDR2 FYNNEI. J gave up 9 bases and V 1 base, and 3 bases lay outside the gene matches. CDR3 size: 13 residues. CDR3 loop: CASSEEIAGTQYF. CDR3 bases: TGTGCCAGCAGTGAAGAGATAGCGGGGACGCAGTATTTT.

The rearrangement links TRBV3-1 (or the pseudogene TRBV3-2) to TRBJ2-1, with TRBD2 matching 7 bases. V trimming: 1 base; J trimming: 6 bases; junction bases outside the gene matches: 3. This CDR3 region has 14 residues. Germline CDR1 reads LGHDT; CDR2 reads YNNKEL (reference sequence). The DNA for the CDR3 is TGTGCCAGCAGCCAAGTTAGGACTAGCAATGAGCAGTTCTTC. Amino acids: CASSQVRTSNEQFF.

A note on this clone: Germline and junction disagree at one end, which may indicate a read error. The J gene is TRBJ2-5, the V gene TRBV7-7, with a weak D call TRBD2 (6 bases). Germline lookup yields CDR1 SSHAT and CDR2 FNYEAQ (reference sequence). There are 15 residues in the CDR3. The CDR3 protein is CASSLDPGVQETQYF. In nucleotides, the CDR3 is TGTGCTAGCAGCTTAGATCCGGGAGTCCAAGAGACCCAGTACTTC.

The chain recombines TRBV7-2 with TRBJ2-7; D might be TRBD2 (6 bases). CDR3 length: 12 residues. CDR1 SGHTA and CDR2 FQGNSA come from the germline V gene. V was shortened by 5 bases and J by 7 bases, with 12 bases between the two germline ends. The CDR3 DNA reads TGTGCCAGCAGCCCCCTTGGGGGGGAGCAGTACTTC. Its translation is CASSPLGGEQYF.

The chain is built from TRBV18 and TRBJ1-2; a possible D gene is TRBD1 (6 bases). The CDR3 runs to 14 residues. Trimming pared 5 bases from V and 5 bases from J, leaving 15 bases between. Germline CDR1 reads KGHSH; CDR2 reads LQKENI. The CDR3 spells CASSTSTGSYGYTF. In DNA form, the CDR3 reads TGTGCCAGCTCAACATCAACAGGGTCTTATGGCTACACCTTC. Full variable domain (remainder filled in from reference TRBV18 and TRBJ1-2): NAGVMQNPRHLVRRRGQEARLRCSPMKGHSHVYWYRQLPEEGLKFMVYLQKENIIDESGMPKERFSAEFPKEGPSILRIQQVVRGDSAAYFCASSTSTGSYGYTFGSGTRLTVV.

This clone was counted once. The chain links TRBV7-2 to TRBJ1-4; 9 bases agree with TRBD1. Germline CDR1 and CDR2: SGHTA and FQGNSA. The CDR3 has 15 residues. The V segment lost 4 bases and the J segment 6 bases; nucleotides outside the gene matches: 6. Here the CDR3 reads CASSSGTGWDEKLFF. The CDR3 bases are TGTGCCAGCAGCTCCGGGACAGGGTGGGATGAAAAACTGTTTTTT. Full variable domain (remainder filled in from reference TRBV7-2 and TRBJ1-4): GAGVSQSPSNKVTEKGKDVELRCDPISGHTALYWYRQSLGQGLEFLIYFQGNSAPDKSGLPSDRFSAERTGGSVSTLTIQRTQQEDSAVYLCASSSGTGWDEKLFFGSGTQLSVL.

V is TRBV12-3 or TRBV12-4 and J is TRBJ2-1; TRBD1 agrees at 10 bases. Trimming cost V 8 bases and J 3 bases; bases outside gene matches: 1. This CDR3 comprises 13 residues. The CDR3 bases are TGTGCCAGCGGGACAGGGGACTACAATGAGCAGTTCTTC. Encoded protein: CASGTGDYNEQFF.

A few counts support this clone. The V gene is TRBV7-3, the J gene TRBJ2-2; 9 bases are shared with TRBD1. The CDR3 is made up of 15 amino acids. Trimming cost V 2 bases and J 5 bases; bases outside gene matches: 3. Germline CDR1 and CDR2: SGHTA and FQGTGA. The DNA of the CDR3 is TGTGCCAGCAGCTTAGGGACAGGGAGAACCGGGGAGCTGTTTTTT. Amino acid sequence: CASSLGTGRTGELFF.

The chain uses TRBV27 and TRBJ2-5; 8 bases map to TRBD2. The CDR3 is 13 residues long. The V gene end was trimmed by 7 bases and the J gene end by 7 bases; junction bases not matched to a gene: 8. Germline V gives CDR1 MNHEY, CDR2 SMNVEV (reference sequence). CDR3 sequence reads: CASTPREGGTQYF. The CDR3 DNA is TGTGCCAGCACCCCTCGGGAGGGAGGGACCCAGTACTTC.

The gene calls are TRBV7-8 and TRBJ1-2, with a possible D match to TRBD1 (5 bases). Per germline, CDR1 SGHVS and CDR2 FQNEAQ. V lost 5 bases, J lost 4 bases, and 14 bases lay in between. This CDR3 is built from 14 residues. In nucleotides, the CDR3 is TGTGCCAGCAGCCCCCCGCCTCAGGGCTATGGCTACACCTTC. Amino acid sequence: CASSPPPQGYGYTF.

This clone was detected only once. This chain uses TRBV5-1 with TRBJ1-5; 8 positions match TRBD1. J lost 6 bases, V lost 1 base, and 9 bases had no gene match. CDR3 size: 16 residues. From germline, CDR1 is SGHRS and CDR2 YFSETQ. The CDR3 region has the DNA TGCGCCAGCAGCTTGAGTACAGGGGGTCCGGGTCAGCCCCAGCATTTT. This gives the protein CASSLSTGGPGQPQHF.

This chain joins TRBV7-3 and TRBJ1-3, with 10 bases lining up with TRBD1. The CDR3 totals 18 residues. V gave up 5 bases and J gave up 1 base; unmatched junction bases: 11. Germline V gene data show CDR1 as SGHTA and CDR2 as FQGTGA. DNA of the CDR3: TGTGCCAGCAGCCCCGGGACAGGGGAGAACCTATCTGGAAACACCATATATTTT. This codes for CASSPGTGENLSGNTIYF.

This clone was seen only once. This rearrangement joins TRBV6-2 or TRBV6-3 to TRBJ1-2, with D possibly matching TRBD1 (6 bases). CDR3 length equals 15 residues. Trimming pared 4 bases from V and 5 bases from J, leaving 17 bases between. Germline CDR1 is MNHEY and CDR2 is SVGEGT. The CDR3 loop reads CASSSLSTGPYGYTF. CDR3 DNA: TGTGCCAGCAGTTCCCTCTCCACAGGGCCATATGGCTACACCTTC.

The rearrangement uses TRBV6-1 and TRBJ2-1, with D perhaps TRBD1 (5 bases). Germline loops: CDR1 MNHNS, CDR2 SASEGT. The CDR3 sequence is 16 residues long. V dropped 2 bases and J dropped 2 bases, with 13 bases sitting between them. The CDR3 protein is CASSELWQGPYNEQFF. The DNA of the CDR3 is TGTGCCAGCAGTGAATTGTGGCAGGGTCCCTACAATGAGCAGTTCTTC.

The gene calls are TRBV4-1 and TRBJ1-5; TRBD1 might be the D (6 bases). The CDR3 loop spans 17 amino acids. With 0 bases removed from V and 2 bases from J, the gap between germline ends came to 14 bases. Germline V gene data show CDR1 as MGHRA and CDR2 as YSYEKL. For the CDR3, the DNA is TGCGCCAGCAGCCAAGACCCAGGGGAAGGCGGCAATCAGCCCCAGCATTTT. It yields the protein CASSQDPGEGGNQPQHF.

The rearrangement uses TRBV4-2 and TRBJ1-2; TRBD1 is a possible D gene (5 bases). The CDR3 sequence is 15 residues long. CDR1 and CDR2 from the germline V gene are LGHNA and YNFKEQ. V lost 0 bases to trimming and J lost 3 bases, with 11 bases between them. The CDR3 here is CASSQDPGFDYGYTF. In nucleotides, the CDR3 is TGTGCCAGCAGCCAAGATCCAGGGTTTGACTATGGCTACACCTTC.

The chain has TRBV7-2 and TRBJ1-5; TRBD1 is a possible D gene (5 bases). CDR3 length: 14 amino acids. Trimming pared 2 bases from V and 5 bases from J, leaving 10 bases between. CDR1 SGHTA and CDR2 FQGNSA come from the germline V gene. In DNA form, the CDR3 reads TGTGCCAGCAGCTTATTTTGGGGGGATCAGCCCCAGCATTTT. Translating it yields CASSLFWGDQPQHF.

The V and J genes are TRBV19 and TRBJ2-1, with D possibly TRBD2 on 6 matching bases. The CDR3 is made up of 16 amino acids. V was shortened by 4 bases and J by 4 bases, with 17 bases between the two germline ends. Per germline, CDR1 LNHDA and CDR2 SQIVND (reference sequence). CDR3 sequence (DNA): TGTGCCAGTAGTAGCGGTGGTAGCGGACTATACAATGAGCAGTTCTTC. It specifies CASSSGGSGLYNEQFF.